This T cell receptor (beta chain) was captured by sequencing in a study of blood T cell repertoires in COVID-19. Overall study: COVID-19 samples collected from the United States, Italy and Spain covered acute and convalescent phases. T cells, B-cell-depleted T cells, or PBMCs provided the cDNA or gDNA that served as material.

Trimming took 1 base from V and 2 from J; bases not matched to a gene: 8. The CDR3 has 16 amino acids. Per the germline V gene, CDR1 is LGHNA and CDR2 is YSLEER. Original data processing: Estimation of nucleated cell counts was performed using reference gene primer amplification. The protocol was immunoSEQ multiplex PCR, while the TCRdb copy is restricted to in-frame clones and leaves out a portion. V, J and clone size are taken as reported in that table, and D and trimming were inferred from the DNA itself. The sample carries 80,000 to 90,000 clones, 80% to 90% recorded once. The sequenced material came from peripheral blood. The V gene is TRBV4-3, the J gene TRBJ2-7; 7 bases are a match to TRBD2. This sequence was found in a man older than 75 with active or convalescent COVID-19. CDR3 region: CASSQGMASGAYEQYF. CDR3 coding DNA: TGCGCCAGCAGCCAAGGTATGGCTAGCGGAGCCTACGAGCAGTACTTC.